Presented here are 26 T cell receptor beta chains from one specimen sequenced in a study of T cell repertoires in cytomegalovirus infection. Antigens for these TCRs are unknown. In TCRdb, the reads were re-called with MiXCR into one record per CDR3 protein. The table shows some 350,000 distinct CDR3 sequences, with nearly 35% occurring only once. The sequences come from cultured PBMCs, collected from culture after CMV antigen stimulation. Receptor source: a human donor in good health (CMV status not recorded). Some clones in this sample may be carry-over from other donors' samples.

This clonotype has a handful of counts. The rearrangement links TRBV7-2 to TRBJ2-7; unclear D gene. Trimming left V 2 bases short and J 2 bases short, with 13 bases between. Germline V gives CDR1 SGHTA, CDR2 FQGNSA. This CDR3 contains 15 residues. CDR3 loop: CASSLSAGFTYEQYV. For the CDR3, the DNA is TGTGCCAGCAGCTTATCGGCCGGATTCACCTACGAGCAGTACGTC.

In its sample, this clonotype was seen a few times. The chain is built from TRBV2 and TRBJ2-1; 14 positions match TRBD2. With 7 bases clipped from V and 10 bases from J, the junction kept 9 bases outside the gene matches. The CDR3 covers 15 residues. Germline V CDR1 and CDR2: SNHLY, FYNNEI. The CDR3 DNA reads as TGTGCCAGCACCAGACTAGCGGGAGGGCCAGGGGAGCAGTTCTTC. Amino acid sequence: CASTRLAGGPGEQFF. Full variable domain (rest looked up from reference TRBV2 and TRBJ2-1): EPEVTQTPSHQVTQMGQEVILRCVPISNHLYFYWYRQILGQKVEFLVSFYNNEISEKSEIFDDQFSVERPDGSNFTLKIRSTKLEDSAMYFCASTRLAGGPGEQFFGPGTRLTVL.

The gene calls are TRBV7-9 and TRBJ2-1, with TRBD2 matching 8 bases. V shed 2 bases, J shed 7 bases, and the junction held 10 bases outside the gene matches. The CDR3 extends over 16 amino acids. The V gene's germline CDR1 is SEHNR and CDR2 FQNEAQ (reference sequence). The CDR3 protein is CASSLRSTGGPNEQFF. The DNA of the CDR3 is TGTGCCAGCAGCTTAAGGTCTACGGGAGGGCCGAATGAGCAGTTCTTC.

The rearrangement links TRBV28 to TRBJ2-2; either TRBD1 or TRBD2 may supply D (6 bases each). Deletions cut 4 bases from V and 0 bases from J, with 15 bases between. The CDR3 contains 17 residues. The germline V gene encodes CDR1 MDHEN and CDR2 SYDVKM. The CDR3, as DNA: TGTGCCAGCAGTTGGCCCCGGGGGCCCCCGAACACCGGGGAGCTGTTTTTT. It specifies CASSWPRGPPNTGELFF.

The rearrangement uses TRBV12-3 or TRBV12-4 and TRBJ2-2; 14 bases fit TRBD2. The CDR3 runs 18 residues. V shed 0 bases, J shed 5 bases, and the junction held 5 bases outside the gene matches. CDR3 region: CASSLALGLAGETGELFF. In DNA form, the CDR3 reads TGTGCCAGCAGTTTAGCGCTGGGACTAGCGGGAGAAACCGGGGAGCTGTTTTTT.

This clonotype was seen a handful of times. The chain links TRBV27 to TRBJ2-1; D is possibly TRBD1 (5 bases). Germline CDR1 reads MNHEY; CDR2 reads SMNVEV (reference sequence). The CDR3 covers 13 residues. V lost 3 bases and J 6 bases, leaving 9 bases between the germline ends. CDR3 sequence (DNA): TGTGCCAGCAGTTTGGGGCAGGCCAATGAGCAGTTCTTC. This sequence encodes CASSLGQANEQFF.

This clonotype was seen ten or more times. The V call is TRBV7-8, the J call TRBJ2-1, with a tentative D call TRBD2 (6 bases). Deletions cut 0 bases from V and 2 bases from J, with 11 bases between. The germline V gene has CDR1 SGHVS and CDR2 FQNEAQ. This CDR3 has 16 amino acids. CDR3 nucleotide sequence: TGTGCCAGCAGCTTAGCGGGTAGCGGAGCCTACAATGAGCAGTTCTTC. Amino acids: CASSLAGSGAYNEQFF.

The chain joins TRBV2 to TRBJ1-5; 7 bases line up with TRBD1. The CDR3 sequence is 16 residues long. J lost 0 bases, V lost 7 bases, and 9 bases had no gene match. Germline values: CDR1 SNHLY, CDR2 FYNNEI. CDR3 coding DNA: TGTGCCAGCAATTCCGGGACAGCTTATAGCAATCAGCCCCAGCATTTT. This codes for CASNSGTAYSNQPQHF.

The CDR3 bases are TGCGCCAGCAGCCAAGACGCAGGGGCGGGAAACACCATATATTTT. Translating it yields CASSQDAGAGNTIYF. The V call is TRBV4-1, the J call TRBJ1-3; maybe TRBD1 (6 bases). Trimming left V 0 bases short and J 4 bases short, with 10 bases between. This CDR3 comprises 15 residues. The germline gives CDR1 MGHRA, CDR2 YSYEKL.

This clonotype was detected ten times or more. V and J are TRBV12-3 or TRBV12-4 and TRBJ2-6; D gene uncertain. Trimming left V 1 base short and J 1 base short, with 8 bases between. CDR3 length: 16 amino acids. The CDR3 here is CASSLVGLSGANVLTF. The CDR3 coding sequence is TGTGCCAGCAGTTTAGTGGGCTTATCTGGGGCCAACGTCCTGACTTTC.

The V gene is TRBV7-2, the J gene TRBJ1-5, with 9 bases aligning to TRBD1. Germline lookup yields CDR1 SGHTA and CDR2 FQGNSA. The CDR3 extends over 15 amino acids. The trim removed 7 bases at V and 5 bases at J, leaving 9 bases unmatched. The CDR3 nucleotides are TGTGCCAGCACCCCTGGGGACAGGGCTTATCAGCCCCAGCATTTT. Protein product: CASTPGDRAYQPQHF.

This clonotype was detected ten times or more. The rearrangement uses TRBV6-1 and TRBJ2-1; 14 nucleotides line up with TRBD2. The CDR3 loop spans 14 amino acids. V was clipped by 11 bases and J by 10 bases; unmatched bases: 10. Per the germline V gene, CDR1 is MNHNS and CDR2 is SASEGT. CDR3 loop: CAATGLAGVMEQFF. CDR3 nucleotides: TGTGCCGCCACGGGACTAGCGGGAGTTATGGAGCAGTTCTTC.

This clonotype has just a few counts. The V and J genes are TRBV19 and TRBJ2-5, with D maybe TRBD2 (7 bases). V gave up 6 bases and J gave up 1 base, with 15 bases separating them. CDR3 length: 15 residues. Germline CDR1 reads LNHDA; CDR2 reads SQIVND (reference sequence). Here the CDR3 reads CASRGWGGGQETQYF. CDR3 nucleotides: TGTGCCAGTAGGGGGTGGGGAGGGGGCCAAGAGACCCAGTACTTC. Drawing the rest from reference TRBV19 and TRBJ2-5, the complete variable domain is DGGITQSPKYLFRKEGQNVTLSCEQNLNHDAMYWYRQDPGQGLRLIYYSQIVNDFQKGDIAEGYSVSREKKESFPLTVTSAQKNPTAFYLCASRGWGGGQETQYFGPGTRLLVL.

This clonotype was seen many times. V and J are TRBV20-1 and TRBJ1-1, with D unresolved. CDR3 length: 13 residues. CDR1 DFQATT and CDR2 SNEGSKA come from the germline V gene (reference sequence). With 7 bases removed from V and 1 base from J, the gap between germline ends came to 13 bases. The CDR3 region is CSVWENQNTEAFF. CDR3 DNA sequence: TGCAGTGTATGGGAAAACCAGAACACTGAAGCTTTCTTT.

This chain joins TRBV27 and TRBJ1-1; the D is unclear. Trimming shortened V by 3 bases and J by 1 base, and 6 bases separated the two germline ends. Germline V gene data show CDR1 as MNHEY and CDR2 as SMNVEV (reference sequence). CDR3 length: 13 amino acids. Here the CDR3 DNA reads TGTGCCAGCAGTTTTACTGGGAACACTGAAGCTTTCTTT. This gives the protein CASSFTGNTEAFF.

This clonotype was seen at least ten times. V usage is TRBV7-2 and J usage is TRBJ1-5; 7 bases match TRBD1. The germline V gene encodes CDR1 SGHTA and CDR2 FQGNSA. CDR3 length: 18 amino acids. After removal of 5 bases from V and 0 bases from J, the junction contained 13 bases not matched to a gene. The CDR3 nucleotides are TGTGCCAGCAGCCCAGGCGGGACAGCGTCATATAGCAATCAGCCCCAGCATTTT. Protein sequence: CASSPGGTASYSNQPQHF.

This clonotype has just a few counts. The CDR3 sequence: CASSEASGRPYNEQFF. For the CDR3, the DNA is TGTGCCAGCAGTGAAGCTAGCGGGAGGCCCTACAATGAGCAGTTCTTC. The chain couples TRBV6-1 to TRBJ2-1; 10 nucleotides line up with TRBD2. With V trimmed by 0 bases and J by 2 bases, 1 base remained unmatched. The germline V gene encodes CDR1 MNHNS and CDR2 SASEGT. The CDR3 loop spans 16 amino acids.

V is TRBV6-1 and J is TRBJ1-6; D call uncertain. The length of the CDR3 is 15 residues. Looked up from germline, CDR1 is MNHNS and CDR2 is SASEGT. V was shortened by 4 bases and J by 7 bases, with 14 bases between the two germline ends. CDR3 bases: TGTGCCAGCAGTGTTCAGATCCCGGGGAATTCACCCCTCCACTTT. Translation gives CASSVQIPGNSPLHF.

Remarks on this clonotype: The germline gene is not matched at one end of the junction; a read error may be the cause. The chain uses TRBV12-3 or TRBV12-4 and TRBJ2-2; tentatively, D is TRBD2 (6 bases). The CDR3 is 15 residues long. The CDR3, as DNA: TGTGCCAGCATCCCCGGGACTCTCAACACCGGGGAGCTGGTTTTT. This translates into CASIPGTLNTGELVF.

The chain combines TRBV7-3 with TRBJ1-1; D gene ambiguous. The CDR3 covers 13 residues. The V end was cut by 5 bases, the J end by 0 bases, with 7 bases between. CDR1 is SGHTA and CDR2 is FQGTGA in the germline V gene. The CDR3 nucleotides are TGTGCCAGCAGCCCCTTTATGAACACTGAAGCTTTCTTT. Amino acids: CASSPFMNTEAFF.

CDR3: CAWSVQGPGYTF. The CDR3 DNA reads TGTGCCTGGAGTGTACAAGGGCCTGGCTACACCTTC. The chain is built from TRBV30 and TRBJ1-2; D unclear. The V and J ends lost 0 bases and 7 bases respectively, with 9 bases between them. CDR1 is GTSNPN, CDR2 SVGIG, per germline (reference sequence). The length of the CDR3 is 12 residues. The variable domain in full, with the rest retrieved from reference TRBV30 and TRBJ1-2, is SQTIHQWPATLVQPVGSPLSLECTVEGTSNPNLYWYRQAAGRGLQLLFYSVGIGQISSEVPQNLSASRPQDRQFILSSKKLLLSDSGFYLCAWSVQGPGYTFGSGTRLTVV.

This clonotype has a handful of counts. This chain links TRBV12-3 or TRBV12-4 with TRBJ2-1; possibly TRBD2 for D (6 bases). The CDR3 totals 16 residues. V lost 4 bases and J 1 base, leaving 14 bases between the germline ends. The CDR3 bases are TGTGCCAGCAGTTCCTCGACTAGTACGTCCTACAATGAGCAGTTCTTC. Translating gives CASSSSTSTSYNEQFF.

This clonotype came up a few times. The chain employs TRBV28 and TRBJ2-3; 10 bases align to TRBD1. V dropped 5 bases and J dropped 5; count of bases not matched to a gene: 7. This CDR3 is 15 amino acids long. The V gene's germline CDR1 is MDHEN and CDR2 SYDVKM. CDR3 region: CASSASGTGEDTQYF. The CDR3 coding sequence is TGTGCCAGCAGTGCCTCCGGGACAGGGGAAGATACGCAGTATTTT.

This clonotype was seen more than once but under ten times. This chain links TRBV7-6 with TRBJ2-7; 10 bases are a match to TRBD2. Germline assignment: CDR1 SGHVS and CDR2 FNYEAQ. This CDR3 has 14 amino acids. With V trimmed by 5 bases and J by 5 bases, 6 bases remained unmatched. CDR3 loop: CASSPRLAGNEQYF. In nucleotides, the CDR3 is TGTGCCAGCAGCCCCAGACTAGCGGGTAACGAGCAGTACTTC.

This chain connects TRBV10-3 to TRBJ2-3; 9 positions agree with TRBD2. The CDR3 totals 17 residues. The V segment lost 3 bases and the J segment 6 bases; nucleotides outside the gene matches: 13. Germline V gene lookup returns CDR1 ENHRY and CDR2 SYGVKD. CDR3 sequence: CAISDPGGGRAPDTQYF. DNA for the CDR3: TGTGCCATCAGTGACCCCGGAGGCGGGAGGGCCCCGGATACGCAGTATTTT.

The chain employs TRBV15 and TRBJ2-3; either TRBD1 or TRBD2 may fit D (5 bases each). Per the germline V gene, CDR1 is LNHNV and CDR2 is YYDKDF (reference sequence). This CDR3 has 16 residues. Trimming shortened V by 5 bases and J by 0 bases, and 15 bases separated the two germline ends. CDR3 residues: CATSGGTSPSTDTQYF. DNA of the CDR3: TGTGCCACCAGCGGGGGAACTTCCCCTAGCACAGATACGCAGTATTTT.